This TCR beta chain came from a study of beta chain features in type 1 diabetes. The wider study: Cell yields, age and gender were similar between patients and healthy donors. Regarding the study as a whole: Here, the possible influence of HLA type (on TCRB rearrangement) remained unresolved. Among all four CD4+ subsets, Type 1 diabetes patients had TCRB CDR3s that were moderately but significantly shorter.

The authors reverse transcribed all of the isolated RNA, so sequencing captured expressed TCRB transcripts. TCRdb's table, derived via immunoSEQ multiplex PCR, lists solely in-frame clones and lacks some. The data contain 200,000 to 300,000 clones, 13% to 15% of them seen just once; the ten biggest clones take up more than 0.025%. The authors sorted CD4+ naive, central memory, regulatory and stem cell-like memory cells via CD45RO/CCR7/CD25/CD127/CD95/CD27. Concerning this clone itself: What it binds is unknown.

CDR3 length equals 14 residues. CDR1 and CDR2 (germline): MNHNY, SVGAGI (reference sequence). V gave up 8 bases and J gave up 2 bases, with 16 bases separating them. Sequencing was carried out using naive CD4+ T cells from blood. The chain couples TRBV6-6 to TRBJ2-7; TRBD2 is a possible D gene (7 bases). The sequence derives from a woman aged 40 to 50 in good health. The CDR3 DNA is TGTGCCAGCCGAGTCACAGGGACTACCTACGAGCAGTACTTC. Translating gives CASRVTGTTYEQYF.